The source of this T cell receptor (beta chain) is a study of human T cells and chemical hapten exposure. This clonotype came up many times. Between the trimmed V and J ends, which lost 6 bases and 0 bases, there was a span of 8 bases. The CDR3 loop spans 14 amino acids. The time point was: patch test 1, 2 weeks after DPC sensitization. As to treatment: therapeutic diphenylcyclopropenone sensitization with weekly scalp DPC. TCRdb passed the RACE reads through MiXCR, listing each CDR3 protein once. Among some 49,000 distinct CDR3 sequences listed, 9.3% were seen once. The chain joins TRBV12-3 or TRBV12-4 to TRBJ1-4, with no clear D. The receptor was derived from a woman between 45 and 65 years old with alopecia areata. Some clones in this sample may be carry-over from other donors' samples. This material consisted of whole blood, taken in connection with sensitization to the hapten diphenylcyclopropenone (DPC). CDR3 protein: CASRTGTTNEKLFF. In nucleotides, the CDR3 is TGTGCCAGCAGAACCGGAACAACTAATGAAAAACTGTTTTTT.